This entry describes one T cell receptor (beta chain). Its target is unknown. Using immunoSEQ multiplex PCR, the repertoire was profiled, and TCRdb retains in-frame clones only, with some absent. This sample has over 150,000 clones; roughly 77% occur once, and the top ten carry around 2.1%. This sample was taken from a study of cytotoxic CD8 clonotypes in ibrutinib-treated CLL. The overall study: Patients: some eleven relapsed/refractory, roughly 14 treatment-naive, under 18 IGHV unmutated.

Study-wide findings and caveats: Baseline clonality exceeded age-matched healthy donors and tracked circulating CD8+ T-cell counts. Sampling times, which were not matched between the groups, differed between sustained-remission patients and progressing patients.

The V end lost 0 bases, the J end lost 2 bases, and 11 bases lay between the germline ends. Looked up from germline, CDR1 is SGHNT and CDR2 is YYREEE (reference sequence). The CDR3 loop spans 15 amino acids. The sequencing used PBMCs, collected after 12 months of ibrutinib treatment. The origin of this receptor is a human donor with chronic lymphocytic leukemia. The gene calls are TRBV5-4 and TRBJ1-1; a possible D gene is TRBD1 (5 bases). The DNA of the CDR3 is TGTGCCAGCAGCTTGGCCGGGACGCACAACACTGAAGCTTTCTTT. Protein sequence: CASSLAGTHNTEAFF.